This T cell receptor beta chain was found in a study of shared clonotypes between healthy human individuals. As for the study in general: The donors, two women and three men, were aged 18 to 49. Study results and limitations: In having few donors, the study represented limited genetic and exposure-history diversity.

Worth noting for this clone: Its specificity is unknown.

Template for every sorted-subset replicate PCR totaled approximately 200 ng DNA, around 32,000 T cell genomes. Generated by immunoSEQ multiplex PCR, the TCRdb table keeps only in-frame clones and is missing some. Here the sample spans about 1.5 million clones, approximately 97% being singletons. The germline gives CDR1 GTSNPN, CDR2 SVGIG (reference sequence). Trimming took 3 bases from V and 6 from J; bases not matched to a gene: 13. The CDR3 is made up of 15 amino acids. The study separated CD4+ cells into CD45RA+ naive and CD45RA-negative memory subsets. The TCR comes from a man aged 25 to 40 in good health. The sequencing input was naive CD4+ T cells sorted from blood. Subset indicated: CD45RA+ positively selected. V usage is TRBV30 and J usage is TRBJ1-2; the match to TRBD1 covers 7 bases. The CDR3, as DNA: TGTGCCTGGAGAGGAACCTGGACAGGAACAAATGGCTACACCTTC. Translation: CAWRGTWTGTNGYTF.